These T cell receptor beta chains were read from a single sample in a study of OX40 agonist ivuxolimab in advanced cancers. Assay used: immunoSEQ multiplex PCR; TCRdb lists only in-frame clones, some missing. The data contain 49,000 or so clones, 87% of them singletons. The material sequenced was CD4+ or CD8+ T cells sorted from blood, taken in a trial of the OX40 agonist ivuxolimab. The receptors here all came from an adult with an advanced solid tumor such as melanoma, head and neck, liver or kidney cancer. CDR3s include the opening cysteine and the closing phenylalanine or tryptophan. A D gene is named only where the DNA matches it firmly. Rows may omit the clone size; those that give it use once, few, many or a size class.

d_call | j_call | v_call | clone_size | cdr3_nt | cdr3_aa
- | TRBJ2-5 | TRBV18 | - | TGTGCCAGCTCACTAGAACAGGGCGCCGGTCTCGAGACCCAGTACTTC | CASSLEQGAGLETQYF
TRBD2 | TRBJ2-1 | TRBV4-1 | - | TGCGCCAGCAGCCAACCCGGGACTAGCGCCTACAATGAGCAGTTCTTC | CASSQPGTSAYNEQFF
- | TRBJ2-3 | TRBV28 | - | TGTGCCAGCAGTTTCCTGGCTGGCTCCCATACGCAGTATTTT | CASSFLAGSHTQYF
- | TRBJ1-1 | TRBV7-9 | - | TGTGCCAGCAGCTCAGTAGGCAGGTTCGAAGCTTTCTTT | CASSSVGRFEAFF
- | TRBJ2-1 | TRBV1 | once | TGCACCAGCGGGGGGGTACGGCGGAGCTACAATGAGCAGTTCTTC | CTSGGVRRSYNEQFF
TRBD2 | TRBJ2-3 | TRBV5-8 | - | TGTGCCAGCAGCCCCAAAGCGGGAGAGACAGATACGCAGTATTTT | CASSPKAGETDTQYF
- | TRBJ1-2 | TRBV5-4 | - | TGTGCCAGCAGCTCGAACACATATGGCTACACCTTC | CASSSNTYGYTF
TRBD2 | TRBJ2-5 | TRBV7-6 | few | TGTGCCAGCAGCCGCGGGAGACAAGAGACCCAGTACTTC | CASSRGRQETQYF
TRBD1 | TRBJ2-5 | TRBV19 | - | TGTGCCAGTAGTATAACCGGGACAGGGGTGCCTCAAGAGACCCAGTACTTC | CASSITGTGVPQETQYF
- | TRBJ2-5 | TRBV19 | - | TGTGCCAGTAGTACCCCCCGGCAGGGAAAGTACCAAGAGACCCAGTACTTC | CASSTPRQGKYQETQYF
- | TRBJ1-5 | TRBV6-1 | - | TGTGCCAGCAGCCGGGTCGGTGATCAGCCCCAGCATTTT | CASSRVGDQPQHF
- | TRBJ1-5 | TRBV6-5 | - | TGTGCCAGCAGTTATCGTGGGGAGGACCATTGGCCCCAGCATTTT | CASSYRGEDHWPQHF
- | TRBJ2-3 | TRBV19 | - | TGTGCCAGCAGAAAGGGGGGTGATACGCAGTATTTT | CASRKGGDTQYF
- | TRBJ1-1 | TRBV5-1 | few | TGCGCCAGCAGCTTGCCCAGGTTGGGAGAAGCTTTCTTT | CASSLPRLGEAFF
- | TRBJ2-7 | TRBV18 | - | TGTGCCAGCTCACCACGGCTAGCTAAAGACTACGAGCAGTACTTC | CASSPRLAKDYEQYF
- | TRBJ2-3 | TRBV27 | - | TGTGCCAGCAGCTTTAGGGGGAGGGGAGATACGCAGTATTTT | CASSFRGRGDTQYF
- | TRBJ2-7 | TRBV5-4 | - | TGTGCCAGCGGGCCTCGGGACCCTAGGGCCTACGAGCAGTACTTC | CASGPRDPRAYEQYF
TRBD2 | TRBJ2-3 | TRBV27 | - | TGTGCCAGCAGTCCACACTCCGGGACTAGCGGGAGGGGATCCACAGATACGCAGTATTTT | CASSPHSGTSGRGSTDTQYF
- | TRBJ2-7 | TRBV21-1 | - | TGTGCCAGCAGCCCCCTACACGTGTTAGACGAGCAGTACTTC | CASSPLHVLDEQYF
TRBD2 | TRBJ2-5 | TRBV25-1 | - | TGTGCCAGTACCCTAGCGGGAGAAGAGACCCAGTACTTC | CASTLAGEETQYF
- | TRBJ1-1 | TRBV19 | - | TGTGCCAGTAGTACCCGGGACAACAATGGGGCTTTCTTT | CASSTRDNNGAFF
TRBD1 | TRBJ1-5 | TRBV11-2 | - | TGTGCCAGCAGCCTGGTGGGGACAGGGGGCAATCAGCCCCAGCATTTT | CASSLVGTGGNQPQHF
- | TRBJ1-3 | TRBV19 | - | TGTGCCAGTAGCCTACTTGGACAGTTACGAAACACCATATATTTT | CASSLLGQLRNTIYF
- | TRBJ2-7 | TRBV11-2 | - | TGTGCCAGCAGCTTATTTCCGGCGGCAGGGGAGGCCTACGAGCAGTACTTC | CASSLFPAAGEAYEQYF
TRBD1 | TRBJ2-7 | TRBV27 | once | TGTGCCAGCAGACCCCTCGGACAGGGTAAAGCTCGGTACTTC | CASRPLGQGKARYF
- | TRBJ2-6 | TRBV7-8 | - | TGTGCCAGCAGCTTTTTCAAATGGCGGAATCACTCTGGGGCCAACGTCCTGACTTTC | CASSFFKWRNHSGANVLTF
- | TRBJ2-7 | TRBV30 | few | TGTGCCTGGAGTGTCGGGCTCGCCGGGACGGAGCAGTACTTC | CAWSVGLAGTEQYF
- | TRBJ2-3 | TRBV29-1 | - | TGCAGCCCCCAAAGCGACTCCACTAGCACAGATACGCAGTATTTT | CSPQSDSTSTDTQYF
- | TRBJ2-3 | TRBV7-9 | - | TGTGCCAGCAGCTTAATTCAGGGTGTGTCATATTTT | CASSLIQGVSYF
TRBD1 | TRBJ1-2 | TRBV6-1 | once | TGTGCCAGCAGGGACAGGATTAACTATGGCTACACCTTC | CASRDRINYGYTF
- | TRBJ1-4 | TRBV5-1 | - | TGCGCCAGCAGCTTGGGACAGAGAAATGAAAAACTGTTTTTT | CASSLGQRNEKLFF
TRBD2 | TRBJ2-2 | TRBV30 | - | TGTGCCTGGAGGGGGAGCGGGAGGACCGGGGAGCTGTTTTTT | CAWRGSGRTGELFF
- | TRBJ1-2 | TRBV6-5 | - | TGTGCCAGCAGTTGGGACACCACAAGAGCTGGCTACACCTTC | CASSWDTTRAGYTF
- | TRBJ2-7 | TRBV14 | - | TGTGCCAGCAGCCAAGGACCCCGGATGGGCTACGAGCAGTACTTC | CASSQGPRMGYEQYF
- | TRBJ2-3 | TRBV5-4 | - | TGTGCCAGCAGCCCAGAGTTAAGGGGGGCCCTTAGTGGGCAGTATTTT | CASSPELRGALSGQYF
TRBD2 | TRBJ2-4 | TRBV15 | - | TGTGCCACCAGCAGAGGGGGACTAGCGAGGGCCAAAAACATTCAGTACTTC | CATSRGGLARAKNIQYF
- | TRBJ2-5 | TRBV6-1 | - | TGTGCCAGCAGTGAAGCGTGGGAGACCCAGTACTTC | CASSEAWETQYF
TRBD2 | TRBJ2-3 | TRBV6-6 | - | TGTGCCAGCACCTTTGAGTTCGGGAGGGCCCTAGATACGCAGTATTTT | CASTFEFGRALDTQYF
- | TRBJ2-1 | TRBV19 | - | TGTGCCAGTAGTATATCGAGGAGGGGGGTGGGCCCCTACTGGGGGCAGTTCTTC | CASSISRRGVGPYWGQFF
TRBD2 | TRBJ2-7 | TRBV6-1 | few | TGTGCCAGCAGTGAAAGACTAGCGGGCGCCTACGAGCAGTACTTC | CASSERLAGAYEQYF
- | TRBJ2-7 | TRBV6-5 | - | TGTGCCAGCAGTTACTTTGTGGGAGTGGGAGAGCAGTACTTC | CASSYFVGVGEQYF
TRBD2 | TRBJ2-1 | TRBV28 | - | TGTGCCAGCAGTTTAGCGGGAGGGCCCTACAATGAGCAGTTCTTC | CASSLAGGPYNEQFF